The sequence of this T cell receptor beta chain was determined in a study of patients and donors after allogeneic stem cell transplantation (TCRdb year 2020). The library came from RT-PCR. Sequencing instrument: NextSeq 550. In-frame beta chains were kept once TCRdb had trimmed the public reads at Q25 with fastp and called clones with MiXCR. Identical CDR3 protein sequences are pooled into one entry, listed with their most common genes and DNA. The sample profile shows about a million distinct CDR3 sequences; roughly 18% of them were found once. Approximately 5.9% of the sample rests with the top ten. Measured from the cysteine to the phenylalanine, the CDR3 is 19 residues long. Only the CDR3 portion is preserved as DNA: 57 bases, with reading frame beginning at the first base. Germline trimming: 2 bases from V, 0 bases from J; junction bases outside gene matches: 11. CDR1 and CDR2 are drawn from the germline V gene (reference sequence): DFQATT, SNEGSKA.

Notes on this clonotype: Its recognized antigen is unknown. Base qualities were left out, and no much larger clone turns up one base away.

Sequencing was performed on blood, either unsorted or a sorted T cell fraction (not recorded which). The rearrangement joined TRBV20-1 to TRBJ2-1; TRBD2 fits 12 bases in the junction. The TCR comes from a human donor who was either an allogeneic HSCT recipient or a stem cell or donor lymphocyte infusion donor (not recorded which). It is not recorded whose cells these are; they may come from a transplant donor. The CDR3 here reads CSARPLWTSGISSYNEQFF. Here is the DNA: TGCAGTGCTAGACCCCTTTGGACTAGCGGGATTTCCTCCTACAATGAGCAGTTCTTC.